The T cell receptor (beta chain) described here comes from a study of response to subunit inactivated influenza vaccine. Each CDR3 protein is one row after TCRdb ran MiXCR on the RT-PCR reads. This table has approximately 300,000 distinct CDR3 sequences, 22% appearing once. Study results and limitations: The authors proposed limited new T cell recruitment per seasonal influenza vaccination.

Ten or more counts support this clonotype. Its specificity is not known. This CDR3 is built from 13 residues. Germline CDR1 reads SQVTM; CDR2 reads ANQGSEA. Trimming took 4 bases from V and 2 from J, leaving 11 bases between them. Sequences were derived from PBMCs from blood, sampled 21 months after vaccination. This chain joins TRBV29-1 and TRBJ1-2, with D possibly TRBD1 on 6 matching bases. The sequence was collected from a man between 50 and 70 years old who received an inactivated influenza vaccine. CDR3 sequence (DNA): TGCAGCGTTGGGTGGGGGCGAAACTATGGCTACACCTTC. Translation gives CSVGWGRNYGYTF. The entire variable domain, with the rest obtained from reference TRBV29-1 and TRBJ1-2, is as follows: SAVISQKPSRDICQRGTSLTIQCQVDSQVTMMFWYRQQPGQSLTLIATANQGSEATYESGFVIDKFPISRPNLTFSTLTVSNMSPEDSSIYLCSVGWGRNYGYTFGSGTRLTVV.